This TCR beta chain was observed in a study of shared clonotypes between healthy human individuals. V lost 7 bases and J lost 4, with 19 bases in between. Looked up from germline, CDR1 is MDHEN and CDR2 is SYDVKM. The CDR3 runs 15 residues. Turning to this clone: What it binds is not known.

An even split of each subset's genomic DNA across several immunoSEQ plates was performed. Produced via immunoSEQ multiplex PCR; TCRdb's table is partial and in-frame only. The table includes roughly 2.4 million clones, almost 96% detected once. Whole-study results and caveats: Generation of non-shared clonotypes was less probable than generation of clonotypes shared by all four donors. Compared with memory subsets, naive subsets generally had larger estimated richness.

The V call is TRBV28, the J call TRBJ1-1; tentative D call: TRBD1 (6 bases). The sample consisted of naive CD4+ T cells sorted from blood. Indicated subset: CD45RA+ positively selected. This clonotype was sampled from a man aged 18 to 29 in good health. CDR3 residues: CASTTIPGAVTEAFF. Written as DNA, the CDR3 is TGTGCCAGCACCACTATCCCAGGGGCGGTCACTGAAGCTTTCTTT.